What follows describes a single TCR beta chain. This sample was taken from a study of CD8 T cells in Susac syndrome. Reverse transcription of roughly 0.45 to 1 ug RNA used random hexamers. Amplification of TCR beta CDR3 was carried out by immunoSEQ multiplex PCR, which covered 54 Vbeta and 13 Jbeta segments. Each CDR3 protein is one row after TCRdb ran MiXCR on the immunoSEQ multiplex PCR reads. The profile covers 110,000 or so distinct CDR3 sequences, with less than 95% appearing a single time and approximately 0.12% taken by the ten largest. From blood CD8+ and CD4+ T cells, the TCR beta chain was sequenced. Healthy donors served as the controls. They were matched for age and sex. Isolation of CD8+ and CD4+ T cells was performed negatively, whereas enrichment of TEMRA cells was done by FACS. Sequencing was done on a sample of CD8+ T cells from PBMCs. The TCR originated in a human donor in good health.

The CDR3 DNA is TGTGCCAGCAGCCCGGGACTAGCGGGGGGCGGTCGGCAGTACTTC. As protein: CASSPGLAGGGRQYF. V gene TRBV13 combines with J gene TRBJ2-7; 15 bases are a match to TRBD2. J was trimmed by 9 bases and V by 5 bases; bases with no gene match: 8. The germline V gene encodes CDR1 PRHDT and CDR2 FYEKMQ (reference sequence). This CDR3 is 15 amino acids long.